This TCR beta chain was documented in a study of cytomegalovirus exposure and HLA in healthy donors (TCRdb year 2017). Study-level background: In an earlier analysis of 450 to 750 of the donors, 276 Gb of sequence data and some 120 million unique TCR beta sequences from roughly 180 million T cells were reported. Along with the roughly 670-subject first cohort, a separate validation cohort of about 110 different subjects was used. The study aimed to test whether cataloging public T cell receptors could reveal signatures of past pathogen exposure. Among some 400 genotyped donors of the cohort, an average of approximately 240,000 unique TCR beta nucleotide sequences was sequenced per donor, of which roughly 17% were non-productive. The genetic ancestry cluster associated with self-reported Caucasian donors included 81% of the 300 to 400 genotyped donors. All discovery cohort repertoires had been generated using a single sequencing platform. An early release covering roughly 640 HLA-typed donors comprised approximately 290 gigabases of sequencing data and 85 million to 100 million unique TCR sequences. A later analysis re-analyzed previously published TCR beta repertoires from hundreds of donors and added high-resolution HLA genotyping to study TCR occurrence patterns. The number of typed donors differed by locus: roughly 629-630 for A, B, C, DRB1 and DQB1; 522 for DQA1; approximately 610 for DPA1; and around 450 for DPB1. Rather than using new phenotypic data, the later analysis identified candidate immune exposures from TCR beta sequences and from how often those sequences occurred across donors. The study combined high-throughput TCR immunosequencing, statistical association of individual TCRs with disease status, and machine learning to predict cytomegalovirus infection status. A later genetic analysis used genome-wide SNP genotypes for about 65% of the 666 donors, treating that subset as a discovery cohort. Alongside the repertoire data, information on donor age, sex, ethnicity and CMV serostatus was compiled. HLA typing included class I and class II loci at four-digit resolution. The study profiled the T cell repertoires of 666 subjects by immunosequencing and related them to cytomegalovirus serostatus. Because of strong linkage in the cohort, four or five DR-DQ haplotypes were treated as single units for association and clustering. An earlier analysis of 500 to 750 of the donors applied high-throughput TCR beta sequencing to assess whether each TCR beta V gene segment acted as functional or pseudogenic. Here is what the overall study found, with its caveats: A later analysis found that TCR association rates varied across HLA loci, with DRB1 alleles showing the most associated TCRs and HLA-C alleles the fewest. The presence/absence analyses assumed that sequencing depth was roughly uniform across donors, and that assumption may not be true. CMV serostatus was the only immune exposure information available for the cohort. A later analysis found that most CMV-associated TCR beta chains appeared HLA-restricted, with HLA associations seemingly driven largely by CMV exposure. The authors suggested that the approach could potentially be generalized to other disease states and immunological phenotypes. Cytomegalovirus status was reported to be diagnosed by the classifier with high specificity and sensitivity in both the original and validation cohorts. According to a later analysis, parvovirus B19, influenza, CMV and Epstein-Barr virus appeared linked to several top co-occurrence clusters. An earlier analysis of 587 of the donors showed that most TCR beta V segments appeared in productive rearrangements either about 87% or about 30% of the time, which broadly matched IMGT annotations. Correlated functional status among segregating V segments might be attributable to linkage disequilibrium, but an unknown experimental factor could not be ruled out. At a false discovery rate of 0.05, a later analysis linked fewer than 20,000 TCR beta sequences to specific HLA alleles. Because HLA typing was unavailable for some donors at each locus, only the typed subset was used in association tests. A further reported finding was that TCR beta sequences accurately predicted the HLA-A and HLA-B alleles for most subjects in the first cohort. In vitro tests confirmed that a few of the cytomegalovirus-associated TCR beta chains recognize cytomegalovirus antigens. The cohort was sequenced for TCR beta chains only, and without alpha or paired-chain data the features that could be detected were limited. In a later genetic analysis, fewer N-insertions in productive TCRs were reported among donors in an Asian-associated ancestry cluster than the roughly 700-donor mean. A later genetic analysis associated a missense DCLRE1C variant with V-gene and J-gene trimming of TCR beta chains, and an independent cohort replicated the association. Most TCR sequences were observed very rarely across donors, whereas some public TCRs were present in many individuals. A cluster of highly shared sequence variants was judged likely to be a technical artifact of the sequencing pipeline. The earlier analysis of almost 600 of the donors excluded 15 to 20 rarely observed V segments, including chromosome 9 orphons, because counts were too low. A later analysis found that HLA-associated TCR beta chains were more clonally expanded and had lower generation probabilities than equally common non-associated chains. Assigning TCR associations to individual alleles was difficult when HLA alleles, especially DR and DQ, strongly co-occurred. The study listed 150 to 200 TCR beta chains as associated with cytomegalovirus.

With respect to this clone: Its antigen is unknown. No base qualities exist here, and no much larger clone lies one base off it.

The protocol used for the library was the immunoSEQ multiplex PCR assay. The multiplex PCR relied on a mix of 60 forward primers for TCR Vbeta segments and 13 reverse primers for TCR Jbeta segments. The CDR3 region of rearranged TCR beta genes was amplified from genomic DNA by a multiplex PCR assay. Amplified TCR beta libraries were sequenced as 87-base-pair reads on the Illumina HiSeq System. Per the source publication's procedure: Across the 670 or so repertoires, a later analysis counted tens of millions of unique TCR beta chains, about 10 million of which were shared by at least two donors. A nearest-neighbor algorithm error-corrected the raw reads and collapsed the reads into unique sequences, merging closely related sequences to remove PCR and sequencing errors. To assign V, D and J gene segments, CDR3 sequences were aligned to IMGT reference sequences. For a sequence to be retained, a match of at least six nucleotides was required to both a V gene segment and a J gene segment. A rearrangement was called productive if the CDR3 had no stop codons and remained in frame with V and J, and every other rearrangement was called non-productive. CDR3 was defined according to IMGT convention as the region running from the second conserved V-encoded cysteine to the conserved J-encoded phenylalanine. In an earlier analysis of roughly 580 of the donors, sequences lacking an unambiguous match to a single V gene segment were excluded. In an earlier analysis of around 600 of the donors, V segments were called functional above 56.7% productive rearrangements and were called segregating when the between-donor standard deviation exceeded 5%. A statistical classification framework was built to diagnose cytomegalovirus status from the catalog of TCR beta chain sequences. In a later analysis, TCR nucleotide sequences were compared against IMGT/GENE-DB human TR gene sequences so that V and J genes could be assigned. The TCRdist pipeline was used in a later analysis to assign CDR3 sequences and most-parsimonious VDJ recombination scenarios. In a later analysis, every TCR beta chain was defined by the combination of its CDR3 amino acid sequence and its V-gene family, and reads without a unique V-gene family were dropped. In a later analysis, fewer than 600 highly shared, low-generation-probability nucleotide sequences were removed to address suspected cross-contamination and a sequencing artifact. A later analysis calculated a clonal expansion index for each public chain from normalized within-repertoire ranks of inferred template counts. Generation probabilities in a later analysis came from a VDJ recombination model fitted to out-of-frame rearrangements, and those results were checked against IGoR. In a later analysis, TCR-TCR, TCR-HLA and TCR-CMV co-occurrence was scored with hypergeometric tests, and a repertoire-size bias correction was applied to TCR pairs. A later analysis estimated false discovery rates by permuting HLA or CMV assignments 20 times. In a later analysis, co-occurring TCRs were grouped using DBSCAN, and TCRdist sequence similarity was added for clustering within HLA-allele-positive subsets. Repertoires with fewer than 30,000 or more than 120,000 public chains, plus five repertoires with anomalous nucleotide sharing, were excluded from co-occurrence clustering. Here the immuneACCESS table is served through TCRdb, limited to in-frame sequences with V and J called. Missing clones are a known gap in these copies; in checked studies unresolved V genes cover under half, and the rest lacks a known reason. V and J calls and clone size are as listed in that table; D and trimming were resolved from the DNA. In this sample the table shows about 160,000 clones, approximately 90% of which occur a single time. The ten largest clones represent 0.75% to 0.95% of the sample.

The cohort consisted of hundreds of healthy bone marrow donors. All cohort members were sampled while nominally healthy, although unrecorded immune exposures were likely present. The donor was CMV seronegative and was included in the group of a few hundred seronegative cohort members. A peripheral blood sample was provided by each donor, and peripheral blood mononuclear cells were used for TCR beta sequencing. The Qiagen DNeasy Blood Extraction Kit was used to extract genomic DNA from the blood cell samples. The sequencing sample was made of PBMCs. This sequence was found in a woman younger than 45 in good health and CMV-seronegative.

This receptor carries the CDR3 CASTPDRNHPWEQYF. The DNA sequence is as follows: TGTGCCAGCACCCCGGACAGGAACCACCCCTGGGAGCAGTACTTC. Rearrangement joined TRBV6-5 to TRBJ2-7, with 7 central nucleotides matching TRBD1. The CDR3 starts with the cysteine, ends with the phenylalanine, and has 15 residues. Just CDR3 DNA is preserved here, 45 bases in frame from base 1. Based on the germline V gene, the CDR1 and CDR2 sequences are MNHEY and SVGAGI. V is pruned by 7 bases and J by 7 bases, leaving 16 bases of the junction without a gene match.